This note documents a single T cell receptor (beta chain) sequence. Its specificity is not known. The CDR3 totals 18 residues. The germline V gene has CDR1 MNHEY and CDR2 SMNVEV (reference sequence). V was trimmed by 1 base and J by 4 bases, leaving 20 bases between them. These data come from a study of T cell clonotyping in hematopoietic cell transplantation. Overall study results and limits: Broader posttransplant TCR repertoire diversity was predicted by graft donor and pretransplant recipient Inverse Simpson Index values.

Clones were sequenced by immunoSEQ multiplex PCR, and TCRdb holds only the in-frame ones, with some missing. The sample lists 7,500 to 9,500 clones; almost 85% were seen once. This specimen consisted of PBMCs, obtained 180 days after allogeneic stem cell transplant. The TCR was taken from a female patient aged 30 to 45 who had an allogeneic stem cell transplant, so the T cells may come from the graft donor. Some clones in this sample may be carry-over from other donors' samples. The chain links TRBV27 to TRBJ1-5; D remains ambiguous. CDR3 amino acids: CASSLWLIHCSPNQPQHF. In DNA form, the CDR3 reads TGTGCCAGCAGTTTATGGCTGATACATTGCAGTCCAAATCAGCCCCAGCATTTT.